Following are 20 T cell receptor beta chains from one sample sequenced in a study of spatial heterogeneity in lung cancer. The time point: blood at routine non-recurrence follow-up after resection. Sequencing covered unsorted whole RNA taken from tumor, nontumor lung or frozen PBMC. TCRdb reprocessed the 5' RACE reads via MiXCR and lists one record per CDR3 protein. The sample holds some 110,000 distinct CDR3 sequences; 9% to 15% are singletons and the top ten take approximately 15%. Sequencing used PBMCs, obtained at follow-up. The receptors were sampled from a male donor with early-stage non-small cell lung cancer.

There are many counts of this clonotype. The CDR3 DNA is TGTGCCAGCAGCGCCCCCGCCCGACAGGAACCGACCGGGGAGCTGTTTTTT. It codes for CASSAPARQEPTGELFF. V usage is TRBV7-9 and J usage is TRBJ2-2; possible D gene TRBD1, 6 bases. The length of the CDR3 is 17 residues. V lost 5 bases and J 5 bases, leaving 21 bases between the germline ends. In germline, CDR1 is SEHNR, CDR2 FQNEAQ (reference sequence).

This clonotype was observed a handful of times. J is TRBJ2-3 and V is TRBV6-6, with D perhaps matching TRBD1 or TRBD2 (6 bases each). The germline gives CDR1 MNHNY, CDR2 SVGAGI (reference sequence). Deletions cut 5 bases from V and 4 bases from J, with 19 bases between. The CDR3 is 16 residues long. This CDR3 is CASSKKGGNTADTQYF. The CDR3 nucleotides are TGTGCCAGCAGTAAAAAAGGGGGGAACACCGCAGATACGCAGTATTTT.

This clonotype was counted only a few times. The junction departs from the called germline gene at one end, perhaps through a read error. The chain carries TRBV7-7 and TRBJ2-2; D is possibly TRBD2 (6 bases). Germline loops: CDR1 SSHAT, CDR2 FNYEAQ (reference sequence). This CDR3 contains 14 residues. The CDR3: CASSLGTLTGELFF. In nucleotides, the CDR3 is TGTGCTAGCAGCTTAGGGACTCTCACCGGGGAGCTGTTTTTT.

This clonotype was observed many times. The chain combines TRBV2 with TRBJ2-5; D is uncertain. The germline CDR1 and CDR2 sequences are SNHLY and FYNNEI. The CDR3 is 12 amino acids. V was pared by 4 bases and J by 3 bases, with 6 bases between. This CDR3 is CASSVSEETQYF. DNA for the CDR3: TGTGCCAGCAGTGTATCGGAAGAGACCCAGTACTTC.

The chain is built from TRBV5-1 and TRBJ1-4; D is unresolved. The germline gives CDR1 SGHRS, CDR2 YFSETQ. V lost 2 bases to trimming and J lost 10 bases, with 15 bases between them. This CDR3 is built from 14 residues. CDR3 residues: CASSFDGSTGKLFF. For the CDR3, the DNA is TGCGCCAGCAGCTTTGACGGATCAACGGGAAAACTGTTTTTT.

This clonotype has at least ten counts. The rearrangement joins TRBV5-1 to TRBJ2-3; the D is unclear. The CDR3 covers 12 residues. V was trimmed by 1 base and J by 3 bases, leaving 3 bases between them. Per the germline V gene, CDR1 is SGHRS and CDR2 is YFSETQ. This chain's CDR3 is CASSLTTDTQYF. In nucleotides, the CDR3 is TGCGCCAGCAGCTTGACAACAGATACGCAGTATTTT.

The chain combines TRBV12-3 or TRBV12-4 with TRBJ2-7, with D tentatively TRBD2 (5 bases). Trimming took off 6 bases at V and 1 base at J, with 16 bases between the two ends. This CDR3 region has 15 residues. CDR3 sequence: CASSPIGVLSYEQYF. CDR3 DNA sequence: TGTGCCAGCAGCCCTATCGGGGTACTATCCTACGAGCAGTACTTC.

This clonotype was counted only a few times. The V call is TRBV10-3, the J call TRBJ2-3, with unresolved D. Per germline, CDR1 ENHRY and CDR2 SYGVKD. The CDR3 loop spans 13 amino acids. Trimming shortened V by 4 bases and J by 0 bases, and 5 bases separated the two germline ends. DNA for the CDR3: TGTGCCATCAGTGTAGGGAGCACAGATACGCAGTATTTT. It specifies CAISVGSTDTQYF.

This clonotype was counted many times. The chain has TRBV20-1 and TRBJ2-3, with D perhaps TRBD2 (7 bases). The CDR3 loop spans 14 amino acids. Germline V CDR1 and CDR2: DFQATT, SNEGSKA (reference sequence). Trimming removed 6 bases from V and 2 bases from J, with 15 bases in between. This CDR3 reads CSANGGPVTDTQYF. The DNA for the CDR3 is TGCAGTGCGAACGGGGGGCCTGTCACAGATACGCAGTATTTT.

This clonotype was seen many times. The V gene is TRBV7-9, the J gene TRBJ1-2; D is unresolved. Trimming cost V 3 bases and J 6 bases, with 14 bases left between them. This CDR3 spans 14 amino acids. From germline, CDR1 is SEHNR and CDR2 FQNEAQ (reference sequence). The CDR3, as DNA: TGTGCCAGCAGCTTCACACCAAACCTTCATGGCTACACCTTC. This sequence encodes CASSFTPNLHGYTF.

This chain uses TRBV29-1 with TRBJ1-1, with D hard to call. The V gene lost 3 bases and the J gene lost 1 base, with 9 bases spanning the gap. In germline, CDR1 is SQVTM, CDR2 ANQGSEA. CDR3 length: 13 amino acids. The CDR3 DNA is TGCAGCGTTGAGAGGGTCTCGAACACTGAAGCTTTCTTT. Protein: CSVERVSNTEAFF.

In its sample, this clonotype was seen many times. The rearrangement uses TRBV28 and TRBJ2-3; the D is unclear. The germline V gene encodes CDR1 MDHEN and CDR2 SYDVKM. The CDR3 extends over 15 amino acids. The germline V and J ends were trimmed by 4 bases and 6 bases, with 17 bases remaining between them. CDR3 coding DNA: TGTGCCAGCAGTTCCCCCGCCCAAGCCCGGGATACGCAGTATTTT. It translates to CASSSPAQARDTQYF. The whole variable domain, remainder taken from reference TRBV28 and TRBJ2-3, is DVKVTQSSRYLVKRTGEKVFLECVQDMDHENMFWYRQDPGLGLRLIYFSYDVKMKEKGDIPEGYSVSREKKERFSLILESASTNQTSMYLCASSSPAQARDTQYFGPGTRLTVL.

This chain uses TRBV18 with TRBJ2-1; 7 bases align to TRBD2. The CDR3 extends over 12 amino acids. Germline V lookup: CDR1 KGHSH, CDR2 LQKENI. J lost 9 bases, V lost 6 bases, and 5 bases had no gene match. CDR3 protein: CASSGLGAEQFF. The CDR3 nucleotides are TGTGCCAGCTCCGGACTAGGGGCTGAGCAGTTCTTC.

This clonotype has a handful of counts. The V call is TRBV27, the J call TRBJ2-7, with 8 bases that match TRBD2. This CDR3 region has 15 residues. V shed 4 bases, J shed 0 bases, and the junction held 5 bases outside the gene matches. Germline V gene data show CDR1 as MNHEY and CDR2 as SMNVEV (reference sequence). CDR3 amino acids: CASSSSGGDSYEQYF. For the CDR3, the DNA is TGTGCCAGCAGTTCATCGGGGGGGGACTCCTACGAGCAGTACTTC.

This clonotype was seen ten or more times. The CDR3 region is CASSLANGGNTEAFF. DNA for the CDR3: TGTGCCAGCAGCTTAGCAAACGGCGGGAACACTGAAGCTTTCTTT. J is TRBJ1-1 and V is TRBV7-6; D is undetermined. Germline V gives CDR1 SGHVS, CDR2 FNYEAQ. CDR3 size: 15 residues. The ends were cut back, 0 bases at V and 1 base at J, with 9 bases in the middle.

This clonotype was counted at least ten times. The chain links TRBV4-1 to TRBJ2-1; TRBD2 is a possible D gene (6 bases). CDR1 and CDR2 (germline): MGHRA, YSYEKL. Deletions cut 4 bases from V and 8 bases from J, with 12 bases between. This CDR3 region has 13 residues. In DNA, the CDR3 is TGCGCCAGCAGCCTTTCGACTAGGGATGAGCAGTTCTTC. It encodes CASSLSTRDEQFF.

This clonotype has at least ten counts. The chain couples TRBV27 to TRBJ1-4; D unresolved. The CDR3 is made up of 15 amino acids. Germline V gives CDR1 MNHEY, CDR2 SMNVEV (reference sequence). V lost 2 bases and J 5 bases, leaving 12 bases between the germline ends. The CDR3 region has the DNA TGTGCCAGCAGTTTAGGGTCGGGAGGGAATGAAAAACTGTTTTTT. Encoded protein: CASSLGSGGNEKLFF.

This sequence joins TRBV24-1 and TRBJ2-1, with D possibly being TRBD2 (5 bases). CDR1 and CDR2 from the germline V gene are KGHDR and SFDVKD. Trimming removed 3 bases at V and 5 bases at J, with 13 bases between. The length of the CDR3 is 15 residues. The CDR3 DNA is TGTGCCACCAGTGATGGTTCCTTTAGCGACAATGAGCAGTTCTTC. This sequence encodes CATSDGSFSDNEQFF.

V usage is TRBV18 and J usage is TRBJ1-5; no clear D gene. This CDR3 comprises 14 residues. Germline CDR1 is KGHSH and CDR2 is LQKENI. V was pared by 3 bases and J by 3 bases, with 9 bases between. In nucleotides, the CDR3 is TGTGCCAGCTCACCCTCGGATCCCAATCAGCCCCAGCATTTT. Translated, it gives CASSPSDPNQPQHF.

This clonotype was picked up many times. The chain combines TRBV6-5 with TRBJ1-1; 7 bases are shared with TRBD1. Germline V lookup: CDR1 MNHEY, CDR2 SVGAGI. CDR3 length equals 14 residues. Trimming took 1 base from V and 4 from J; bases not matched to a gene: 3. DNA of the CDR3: TGTGCCAGCAGTTACTACAGGGGTGGCACTGAAGCTTTCTTT. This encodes CASSYYRGGTEAFF.